One and the same sample provided the 28 T cell receptor beta chains below, sequenced in a study of blood T cell repertoires in COVID-19. This table comes from immunoSEQ multiplex PCR, and its TCRdb copy is limited to in-frame clones, with some not included. Of about 200,000 clones listed, 65% to 90% were seen once; the top ten hold approximately 10%. Sequencing was carried out using PBMCs or T cells enriched from blood (not recorded which). The receptors derive from a man aged 40-50 years who had recovered from COVID-19.

This chain connects TRBV5-1 to TRBJ1-2, with D unresolved. The CDR3 totals 16 residues. Germline values: CDR1 SGHRS, CDR2 YFSETQ. V lost 4 bases, J lost 4 bases, and 20 bases lay in between. CDR3 bases: TGCGCCAGCAGCGGCGGCGCAGACCACAAAGGCTATGGCTACACCTTC. Amino acids: CASSGGADHKGYGYTF.

This chain links TRBV29-1 with TRBJ1-5, with D tentatively TRBD1 (6 bases). V was pared by 1 base and J by 4 bases, with 8 bases between. The CDR3 loop spans 13 amino acids. Germline V lookup: CDR1 SQVTM, CDR2 ANQGSEA. The CDR3 here is CSVEVQGNQPQHF. The CDR3 nucleotides are TGCAGCGTTGAAGTGCAGGGGAATCAGCCCCAGCATTTT. Together with reference TRBV29-1 and TRBJ1-5, the CDR3 gives the full variable domain: SAVISQKPSRDICQRGTSLTIQCQVDSQVTMMFWYRQQPGQSLTLIATANQGSEATYESGFVIDKFPISRPNLTFSTLTVSNMSPEDSSIYLCSVEVQGNQPQHFGDGTRLSIL.

The gene calls are TRBV2 and TRBJ2-7, with D tentatively TRBD2 (6 bases). The CDR3 is 14 residues long. Trimming cost V 10 bases and J 5 bases, with 21 bases left between them. Germline lookup yields CDR1 SNHLY and CDR2 FYNNEI. CDR3 DNA sequence: TGTGCCACCCTGACTAGAGGCCTTACGGACGAGCAGTACTTC. Protein product: CATLTRGLTDEQYF.

The V call is TRBV11-2, the J call TRBJ2-1; the match to TRBD2 covers 7 bases. The V gene end was trimmed by 3 bases and the J gene end by 3 bases; junction bases not matched to a gene: 8. There are 16 residues in the CDR3. CDR1 is SGHAT, CDR2 FQNNGV, per germline. The CDR3 coding sequence is TGTGCCAGCAGCTTCTTCTCTAGCGGAGTCTACAATGAGCAGTTCTTC. Amino acid sequence: CASSFFSSGVYNEQFF.

This sequence joins TRBV23-1 and TRBJ2-7, with unresolved D. TRBV23-1 is assigned to the ORF class and has an uncertain function. V was trimmed by 3 bases and J by 4 bases, leaving 16 bases between them. The CDR3 consists of 15 residues. The CDR3 nucleotides read TGCGCCAGCAGTCATTCCGTCGGGTCACCGTACGAGCAGTACGTC. Translated, it gives CASSHSVGSPYEQYV.

The chain employs TRBV2 and TRBJ1-1; unclear D gene. The CDR3 totals 10 residues. Germline CDR1 SNHLY, CDR2 FYNNEI. With 4 bases removed from V and 9 bases from J, the gap between germline ends came to 6 bases. The CDR3 loop reads CASSARQAFF. The DNA for the CDR3 is TGTGCCAGCAGTGCGCGCCAAGCTTTCTTT.

The rearrangement uses TRBV6-5 and TRBJ2-1; D is perhaps TRBD1 (6 bases). The CDR3 consists of 15 residues. CDR1 is MNHEY and CDR2 is SVGAGI in the germline V gene. Trimming removed 5 bases from V and 7 bases from J, with 18 bases in between. CDR3 in amino acids: CASSPTGSGTNEQFF. The DNA for the CDR3 is TGTGCCAGCAGTCCAACAGGGTCGGGTACGAATGAGCAGTTCTTC.

This clone was counted a single time. The chain uses TRBV7-6 and TRBJ2-2; weak D call: TRBD2 (5 bases). V lost 1 base to trimming and J lost 1 base, with 7 bases between them. CDR1 is SGHVS and CDR2 is FNYEAQ in the germline V gene. CDR3 size: 15 residues. The CDR3 protein is CASSLGGGNTGELFF. The CDR3 DNA reads as TGTGCCAGCAGCTTAGGCGGAGGGAACACCGGGGAGCTGTTTTTT.

The J gene is TRBJ2-4, the V gene TRBV14; D is possibly TRBD1 (5 bases). Germline V CDR1 and CDR2: SGHDN, FVKESK. Trimming took 2 bases from V and 14 from J, leaving 13 bases between them. The CDR3 extends over 12 amino acids. The CDR3 DNA follows: TGTGCCAGCAGCCAATCAAGGAACAGGAAGTACTTC. Encoded protein: CASSQSRNRKYF.

V gene TRBV2 combines with J gene TRBJ2-7, with D perhaps TRBD2 (6 bases). The CDR3 has 15 amino acids. V lost 6 bases to trimming and J lost 2 bases, with 17 bases between them. Germline CDR1 and CDR2: SNHLY and FYNNEI. CDR3 DNA sequence: TGTGCCAGCAGGGTTCCGGGACTCGAAGCCTACGAGCAGTACTTC. This translates into CASRVPGLEAYEQYF.

The gene calls are TRBV28 and TRBJ1-3, with D maybe TRBD1 (5 bases). CDR1 and CDR2 from the germline V gene are MDHEN and SYDVKM. V shed 6 bases and J shed 1 base, with 10 bases lying between them. CDR3 length: 14 residues. Written as DNA, the CDR3 is TGTGCCAGCAGCCCCGCAGGGTCTGGAAACACCATATATTTT. Protein: CASSPAGSGNTIYF.

The V and J genes are TRBV3-1 (or the pseudogene TRBV3-2) and TRBJ1-5, with 8 bases aligning to TRBD1. J gave up 6 bases and V 8 bases, and 6 bases lay outside the gene matches. Germline V gene sequence: CDR1 LGHDT, CDR2 YNNKEL (reference sequence). The CDR3 spans 13 residues. The CDR3 loop is CASGQGAGQPQHF. CDR3 coding DNA: TGTGCCAGCGGGCAGGGGGCGGGTCAGCCCCAGCATTTT.

The V and J genes are TRBV4-3 and TRBJ2-2, with D unresolved. With 0 bases removed from V and 8 bases from J, the gap between germline ends came to 7 bases. The CDR3 consists of 13 residues. Per germline, CDR1 LGHNA and CDR2 YSLEER. The chain's CDR3 is CASSQDARGELFF. In DNA, the CDR3 is TGCGCCAGCAGCCAAGACGCACGGGGGGAGCTGTTTTTT.

The rearrangement joins TRBV5-6 to TRBJ1-1; D remains ambiguous. This CDR3 is 14 amino acids long. V gave up 3 bases and J gave up 2 bases, with 11 bases separating them. Germline values: CDR1 SGHDT, CDR2 YYEEEE. CDR3 nucleotides: TGTGCCAGCAGCTATAGCGGGAGTAACACTGAAGCTTTCTTT. This encodes CASSYSGSNTEAFF. Complete variable domain (other parts from reference TRBV5-6 and TRBJ1-1): DAGVTQSPTHLIKTRGQQVTLRCSPKSGHDTVSWYQQALGQGPQFIFQYYEEEERQRGNFPDRFSGHQFPNYSSELNVNALLLGDSALYLCASSYSGSNTEAFFGQGTRLTVV.

The chain joins TRBV7-8 to TRBJ1-1; 8 nucleotides line up with TRBD1. This CDR3 has 14 amino acids. Trimming took 4 bases from V and 3 from J; bases not matched to a gene: 4. Germline CDR1 reads SGHVS; CDR2 reads FQNEAQ. Written as DNA, the CDR3 is TGTGCCAGCAGCTCCACAGGGGGGGACACTGAAGCTTTCTTT. It translates to CASSSTGGDTEAFF.

The chain carries TRBV7-6 and TRBJ1-2; D unclear. Germline values: CDR1 SGHVS, CDR2 FNYEAQ. V lost 5 bases and J 4 bases, leaving 11 bases between the germline ends. This CDR3 has 13 amino acids. DNA of the CDR3: TGTGCCAGCAGCGGGAGCCGGGGCTATGGCTACACCTTC. This sequence encodes CASSGSRGYGYTF.

The CDR3: CASSSPLAGSSYNEQFF. The CDR3 DNA reads TGTGCCAGCAGCTCGCCACTAGCGGGCAGCTCCTACAATGAGCAGTTCTTC. J is TRBJ2-1 and V is TRBV7-9, with 9 bases matching TRBD2. The length of the CDR3 is 17 residues. Losses at the gene ends were 4 bases for V and 0 bases for J; bases not matched to a gene: 7. In germline, CDR1 is SEHNR, CDR2 FQNEAQ (reference sequence).

The V and J genes are TRBV3-1 (or the pseudogene TRBV3-2) and TRBJ1-2, with a tentative D call TRBD1 (5 bases). V lost 0 bases and J lost 4, with 15 bases in between. This CDR3 is 16 amino acids long. CDR1 is LGHDT, CDR2 YNNKEL, per germline (reference sequence). CDR3 residues: CASSQETRGRVYGYTF. The CDR3 DNA follows: TGTGCCAGCAGCCAAGAAACACGGGGGAGAGTCTATGGCTACACCTTC.

The chain has TRBV4-3 and TRBJ1-1; TRBD1 agrees at 11 bases. In germline, CDR1 is LGHNA, CDR2 YSLEER. J was trimmed by 8 bases and V by 4 bases; bases with no gene match: 6. CDR3 length equals 14 residues. CDR3 bases: TGCGCCAGCAGCCTCGGACAGGGGGCCGGCGAAGCTTTCTTT. Translated, it gives CASSLGQGAGEAFF.

V and J are TRBV19 and TRBJ1-3, with a tentative D call TRBD1 (5 bases). V was cut by 7 bases and J by 0 bases, with 19 bases left in between. This CDR3 comprises 17 residues. Germline-derived CDR1 and CDR2 are LNHDA and SQIVND (reference sequence). In nucleotides, the CDR3 is TGTGCCAGTACCAAACGAGACAGAATCCGCTCTGGAAACACCATATATTTT. Translating it yields CASTKRDRIRSGNTIYF. Complete variable domain (other parts from reference TRBV19 and TRBJ1-3): DGGITQSPKYLFRKEGQNVTLSCEQNLNHDAMYWYRQDPGQGLRLIYYSQIVNDFQKGDIAEGYSVSREKKESFPLTVTSAQKNPTAFYLCASTKRDRIRSGNTIYFGEGSWLTVV.

The chain uses TRBV4-3 and TRBJ2-5, with D possibly TRBD1 on 5 matching bases. This CDR3 is built from 16 residues. The germline V gene has CDR1 LGHNA and CDR2 YSLEER. V lost 4 bases, J lost 4 bases, and 19 bases lay in between. CDR3 loop: CASSPRGAGPIETQYF. Written as DNA, the CDR3 is TGCGCCAGCAGCCCTAGAGGAGCAGGGCCGATAGAGACCCAGTACTTC.

This clone was observed a single time. This chain uses TRBV9 with TRBJ1-5, with 7 bases lining up with TRBD1. From germline, CDR1 is SGDLS and CDR2 YYNGEE. Trimming cost V 3 bases and J 3 bases; bases outside gene matches: 6. This CDR3 comprises 15 residues. The CDR3 DNA is TGTGCCAGCAGCGGACGGGACAGCCTCAATCAGCCCCAGCATTTT. Translation gives CASSGRDSLNQPQHF.

This clone was recorded a few times. This rearrangement joins TRBV9 to TRBJ2-3, with 8 bases lining up with TRBD1. Germline V gene data show CDR1 as SGDLS and CDR2 as YYNGEE. J was trimmed by 1 base and V by 4 bases; bases with no gene match: 8. The CDR3 has 16 residues. This CDR3 is CASSPTGAYGTDTQYF. CDR3 coding DNA: TGTGCCAGCAGCCCGACAGGGGCGTACGGCACAGATACGCAGTATTTT.

The V gene is TRBV5-1, the J gene TRBJ1-3; 9 bases fit TRBD1. Germline assignment: CDR1 SGHRS and CDR2 YFSETQ. This CDR3 has 17 amino acids. The V segment lost 4 bases and the J segment 0 bases; nucleotides outside the gene matches: 8. The CDR3 sequence: CASSPGTGPSSGNTIYF. In nucleotides, the CDR3 is TGCGCCAGCAGCCCTGGGACAGGGCCCTCCTCTGGAAACACCATATATTTT.

The chain couples TRBV18 to TRBJ1-1; D is unclear. This CDR3 region has 14 residues. CDR1 KGHSH and CDR2 LQKENI come from the germline V gene. The V end lost 3 bases, the J end lost 3 bases, and 11 bases lay between the germline ends. CDR3 nucleotide sequence: TGTGCCAGCTCACCGCGGCAGAAGGACACTGAAGCTTTCTTT. This translates into CASSPRQKDTEAFF. The entire variable domain, with the rest obtained from reference TRBV18 and TRBJ1-1, is as follows: NAGVMQNPRHLVRRRGQEARLRCSPMKGHSHVYWYRQLPEEGLKFMVYLQKENIIDESGMPKERFSAEFPKEGPSILRIQQVVRGDSAAYFCASSPRQKDTEAFFGQGTRLTVV.

The chain joins TRBV18 to TRBJ1-1; no clear D gene. CDR3 length: 14 residues. CDR1 is KGHSH and CDR2 is LQKENI in the germline V gene. The V end was cut by 0 bases, the J end by 0 bases, with 5 bases between. DNA of the CDR3: TGTGCCAGCTCACCACCGAGCCTGAACACTGAAGCTTTCTTT. Translating it yields CASSPPSLNTEAFF.

The V gene is TRBV7-6, the J gene TRBJ2-3; 11 bases align to TRBD2. J gave up 4 bases and V 5 bases, and 5 bases lay outside the gene matches. The germline CDR1 and CDR2 sequences are SGHVS and FNYEAQ. The length of the CDR3 is 15 residues. The CDR3 DNA follows: TGTGCCAGCAGCCTCGGGACTAGCGGCGCAGATACGCAGTATTTT. It translates to CASSLGTSGADTQYF.

The sample holds one count of this clone. V usage is TRBV3-1 (or the pseudogene TRBV3-2) and J usage is TRBJ2-3, with 7 bases that match TRBD1. V gave up 7 bases and J gave up 5 bases; unmatched junction bases: 12. The CDR3 covers 15 residues. Germline-derived CDR1 and CDR2 are LGHDT and YNNKEL (reference sequence). This chain's CDR3 is CASTTDRAGEDTQYF. CDR3 bases: TGTGCCAGCACCACCGACAGGGCCGGCGAAGATACGCAGTATTTT.